A single sample is the source of the 32 T cell receptor beta chains below, sequenced in a study of control samples from healthy donors and cancer patients. The data were produced by immunoSEQ multiplex PCR, yet TCRdb's version contains in-frame clones alone and is incomplete. The profile shows 80,000 or so clones, around 95% of them singletons. Sequenced: blood. These receptors all stem from a woman aged 40 to 49 in good health.

The gene calls are TRBV3-1 (or the pseudogene TRBV3-2) and TRBJ1-5; 12 bases line up with TRBD1. The CDR3 is made up of 20 amino acids. CDR1 LGHDT and CDR2 YNNKEL come from the germline V gene (reference sequence). V shed 0 bases, J shed 1 base, and the junction held 10 bases outside the gene matches. CDR3 amino acids: CASSQDLGGQGAGSNQPQHF. CDR3 bases: TGTGCCAGCAGCCAAGATTTAGGGGGACAGGGGGCAGGCAGCAATCAGCCCCAGCATTTT.

This clone is a singleton in its sample. The chain uses TRBV5-6 and TRBJ2-7; 14 positions agree with TRBD2. The CDR3 is 19 amino acids. Germline CDR1 SGHDT, CDR2 YYEEEE. Germline trimming cut 1 base from V and 0 bases from J; bases unmatched to any gene: 9. The CDR3 protein is CASSLRLTSGRGSSYEQYF. The CDR3 nucleotides are TGTGCCAGCAGCTTGCGGTTGACTAGCGGGAGGGGAAGCTCCTACGAGCAGTACTTC.

This clone appeared once. The chain recombines TRBV2 with TRBJ2-7; D is unclear. The CDR3 spans 12 residues. The germline gives CDR1 SNHLY, CDR2 FYNNEI. V was trimmed by 6 bases and J by 3 bases, leaving 9 bases between them. This chain's CDR3 is CASRDWGYEQYF. The CDR3 DNA reads as TGTGCCAGCAGGGATTGGGGCTACGAGCAGTACTTC.

The chain couples TRBV5-8 to TRBJ2-3; weak D call: TRBD2 (5 bases). CDR1 is SGHTS and CDR2 is YDEGEE in the germline V gene. Trimming took 3 bases from V and 0 from J, leaving 11 bases between them. The CDR3 length is 15 residues. As DNA, the CDR3 is TGTGCCAGCAGCTCATCCGGACTCAGCACAGATACGCAGTATTTT. Translated: CASSSSGLSTDTQYF. Full variable domain (rest looked up from reference TRBV5-8 and TRBJ2-3): EAGVTQSPTHLIKTRGQQATLRCSPISGHTSVYWYQQALGLGLQFLLWYDEGEERNRGNFPPRFSGRQFPNYSSELNVNALELEDSALYLCASSSSGLSTDTQYFGPGTRLTVL.

V is TRBV3-1 (or the pseudogene TRBV3-2) and J is TRBJ1-6; 11 positions agree with TRBD1. In germline, CDR1 is LGHDT, CDR2 YNNKEL (reference sequence). The length of the CDR3 is 15 residues. The V segment lost 4 bases and the J segment 7 bases; nucleotides outside the gene matches: 3. CDR3 nucleotide sequence: TGTGCCAGCAGCCCCCGGGACAGGGGGAATTCACCCCTCCACTTT. Protein sequence: CASSPRDRGNSPLHF.

The chain recombines TRBV6-6 with TRBJ1-1; TRBD1 matches 9 bases. The CDR3 runs to 15 residues. Germline loops: CDR1 MNHNY, CDR2 SVGAGI (reference sequence). V was pared by 6 bases and J by 3 bases, with 8 bases of the junction left unmatched. This chain's CDR3 is CASRTGGRLDTEAFF. The DNA for the CDR3 is TGTGCCAGCAGGACAGGGGGAAGACTGGACACTGAAGCTTTCTTT.

The chain links TRBV10-3 to TRBJ1-2; 8 bases line up with TRBD1. V was clipped by 7 bases and J by 8 bases; unmatched bases: 12. The CDR3 runs 14 residues. Germline V gene lookup returns CDR1 ENHRY and CDR2 SYGVKD. Here the CDR3 DNA reads TGTGCCATCAATACGGGACAGGCCCGCGGGGGCTACACCTTC. Translated, it gives CAINTGQARGGYTF.

The rearrangement links TRBV12-3 or TRBV12-4 to TRBJ1-2; D may be TRBD1 (5 bases). V gave up 5 bases and J gave up 7 bases, with 14 bases separating them. The CDR3 sequence is 13 residues long. The CDR3 DNA reads TGTGCCAGCAGTCAGCAGGGTGAGGGTGGCTACACCTTC. Amino acids: CASSQQGEGGYTF.

The chain employs TRBV11-2 and TRBJ1-2, with 12 bases that match TRBD1. Unmatched junction bases numbered 12, after V lost 5 bases and J lost 5 bases. The CDR3 extends over 17 amino acids. Germline V gene lookup returns CDR1 SGHAT and CDR2 FQNNGV. For the CDR3, the DNA is TGTGCCAGCAGCCCAAAGGGACAGGGGGCGGTAGAGTATGGCTACACCTTC. It is translated as CASSPKGQGAVEYGYTF. The full variable domain, with the rest looked up from reference TRBV11-2 and TRBJ1-2, is EAGVAQSPRYKIIEKRQSVAFWCNPISGHATLYWYQQILGQGPKLLIQFQNNGVVDDSQLPKDRFSAERLKGVDSTLKIQPAKLEDSAVYLCASSPKGQGAVEYGYTFGSGTRLTVV.

The chain carries TRBV24-1 and TRBJ1-5, with a possible D match to TRBD1 (5 bases). The germline V and J ends were trimmed by 8 bases and 3 bases, with 10 bases remaining between them. Germline V lookup: CDR1 KGHDR, CDR2 SFDVKD. The CDR3 extends over 13 amino acids. The CDR3: CATTQGVNQPQHF. In nucleotides, the CDR3 is TGTGCCACCACCCAGGGAGTCAATCAGCCCCAGCATTTT.

Here the CDR3 reads CASSPAGYEQYF. CDR3 DNA: TGTGCCAGCAGCCCCGCTGGCTACGAGCAGTACTTC. The rearrangement joins TRBV6-5 to TRBJ2-7; D is uncertain. CDR3 length equals 12 residues. Trimming took 6 bases from V and 3 from J, leaving 9 bases between them. Germline CDR1 MNHEY, CDR2 SVGAGI.

This chain uses TRBV6-5 with TRBJ1-1, with TRBD1 as a possible D gene (5 bases). V was shortened by 6 bases and J by 10 bases, with 12 bases between the two germline ends. The germline gives CDR1 MNHEY, CDR2 SVGAGI. The CDR3 sequence is 11 residues long. The CDR3 loop is CASSLGARAFF. For the CDR3, the DNA is TGTGCCAGCAGCCTCGGGGCGAGAGCTTTCTTT.

The CDR3 protein is CSVEDGGAAGANEKLFF. The CDR3 DNA sequence: TGCAGCGTTGAAGATGGAGGTGCAGCAGGGGCTAATGAAAAACTGTTTTTT. This chain uses TRBV29-1 with TRBJ1-4, with TRBD1 as a possible D gene (6 bases). The CDR3 contains 17 residues. The V gene lost 0 bases and the J gene lost 3 bases, with 17 bases spanning the gap. Germline assignment: CDR1 SQVTM and CDR2 ANQGSEA.

The J gene is TRBJ1-5, the V gene TRBV14; D uncertain. CDR1 is SGHDN and CDR2 is FVKESK in the germline V gene. CDR3 length equals 16 residues. V was shortened by 3 bases and J by 2 bases, with 14 bases between the two germline ends. The CDR3 region is CASSHGVGDGNQPQHF. Here the CDR3 DNA reads TGTGCCAGCAGCCATGGGGTTGGGGATGGCAATCAGCCCCAGCATTTT.

The CDR3 reads CASSRPPGGADYGYTF. CDR3 in DNA: TGTGCCAGCAGCCGGCCCCCAGGGGGCGCGGACTATGGCTACACCTTC. This rearrangement joins TRBV3-1 (or the pseudogene TRBV3-2) to TRBJ1-2; 8 bases are a match to TRBD1. Germline CDR1 and CDR2: LGHDT and YNNKEL (reference sequence). This CDR3 spans 16 amino acids. J lost 3 bases, V lost 4 bases, and 10 bases had no gene match.

The CDR3 reads CASSYGPGSTDTQYF. CDR3 sequence (DNA): TGTGCCAGCAGTTACGGTCCGGGTAGCACAGATACGCAGTATTTT. The chain is built from TRBV6-2 or TRBV6-3 and TRBJ2-3; D ambiguous. Trimming cost V 2 bases and J 0 bases, with 9 bases left between them. Germline V gene lookup returns CDR1 MNHEY and CDR2 SVGEGT. The CDR3 length is 15 residues.

This rearrangement joins TRBV28 to TRBJ2-2, with 8 bases fitting TRBD1. This CDR3 spans 14 amino acids. The germline CDR1 and CDR2 sequences are MDHEN and SYDVKM. The J segment lost 2 bases and the V segment lost 11 bases, leaving 7 bases of the junction unmatched. CDR3 nucleotide sequence: TGTGCCGCGTGGGACAGGCTTAACACCGGGGAGCTGTTTTTT. It translates to CAAWDRLNTGELFF.

This chain connects TRBV7-9 to TRBJ2-7; TRBD1 aligns across 8 bases. Germline lookup yields CDR1 SEHNR and CDR2 FQNEAQ (reference sequence). CDR3 length equals 17 residues. The trim removed 7 bases at V and 1 base at J, leaving 15 bases unmatched. The DNA of the CDR3 is TGTGCCAGCAACGACATTACCCTGACAGGGGAGTCCTACGAGCAGTACTTC. Translation: CASNDITLTGESYEQYF.

This rearrangement joins TRBV7-9 to TRBJ1-4; maybe TRBD1 (5 bases). Germline values: CDR1 SEHNR, CDR2 FQNEAQ (reference sequence). The CDR3 spans 12 residues. V was trimmed by 1 base and J by 13 bases, leaving 10 bases between them. The CDR3 is CASSLGQGSLFF. In DNA form, the CDR3 reads TGTGCCAGCAGCTTAGGGCAGGGCTCACTGTTTTTT. The full variable domain, rest sourced from reference TRBV7-9 and TRBJ1-4, is DTGVSQNPRHKITKRGQNVTFRCDPISEHNRLYWYRQTLGQGPEFLTYFQNEAQLEKSRLLSDRFSAERPKGSFSTLEIQRTEQGDSAMYLCASSLGQGSLFFGSGTQLSVL.

The rearrangement links TRBV7-2 to TRBJ2-1, with D possibly matching TRBD2 (6 bases). The V and J ends lost 1 base and 12 bases respectively, with 25 bases between them. Germline lookup yields CDR1 SGHTA and CDR2 FQGNSA. The CDR3 has 17 residues. This CDR3 is CASSLGMRLGAPGGQFF. The CDR3 coding sequence is TGTGCCAGCAGCTTAGGAATGCGACTAGGGGCGCCCGGGGGGCAGTTCTTC.

The genes are TRBV6-5 and TRBJ1-1; no reliable D call. This CDR3 has 13 residues. From germline, CDR1 is MNHEY and CDR2 SVGAGI. Trimming cost V 8 bases and J 0 bases, with 10 bases left between them. The CDR3 loop reads CASVRHLNTEAFF. For the CDR3, the DNA is TGTGCCAGCGTGAGACACTTGAACACTGAAGCTTTCTTT.

The chain carries TRBV5-1 and TRBJ2-7; a possible D gene is TRBD1 (6 bases). The CDR3 loop spans 15 amino acids. Per the germline V gene, CDR1 is SGHRS and CDR2 is YFSETQ. V lost 0 bases and J lost 1, with 11 bases in between. The CDR3 DNA reads TGCGCCAGCAGCTTGGCAGGACAGACTTCCTACGAGCAGTACTTC. Residues: CASSLAGQTSYEQYF.

This rearrangement joins TRBV14 to TRBJ2-2, with D unclear. There are 15 residues in the CDR3. Germline CDR1 and CDR2: SGHDN and FVKESK. Trimming removed 0 bases from V and 1 base from J, with 6 bases in between. The CDR3 nucleotides read TGTGCCAGCAGCCAAGACTTGGAGAACACCGGGGAGCTGTTTTTT. This encodes CASSQDLENTGELFF.

This sequence joins TRBV7-9 and TRBJ1-6, with D unresolved. Trimming cost V 5 bases and J 1 base, with 9 bases left between them. This CDR3 contains 15 residues. Germline-derived CDR1 and CDR2 are SEHNR and FQNEAQ (reference sequence). Written as DNA, the CDR3 is TGTGCCAGCAGCCCCCCGGGGTCCTATAATTCACCCCTCCACTTT. It yields the protein CASSPPGSYNSPLHF.

This clone was recorded once. The rearrangement links TRBV30 to TRBJ2-1; 9 nucleotides match TRBD1. CDR1 is GTSNPN, CDR2 SVGIG, per germline (reference sequence). V shed 5 bases, J shed 4 bases, and the junction held 3 bases outside the gene matches. The CDR3 spans 13 residues. The CDR3 nucleotides read TGTGCCTGGGGGACAGGGCTATACAATGAGCAGTTCTTC. Protein: CAWGTGLYNEQFF. The full variable domain, in which reference TRBV30 and TRBJ2-1 provide the parts outside the CDR3, is SQTIHQWPATLVQPVGSPLSLECTVEGTSNPNLYWYRQAAGRGLQLLFYSVGIGQISSEVPQNLSASRPQDRQFILSSKKLLLSDSGFYLCAWGTGLYNEQFFGPGTRLTVL.

There are a few counts of this clone. The V and J genes are TRBV6-5 and TRBJ1-6, with 7 bases fitting TRBD1. Per the germline V gene, CDR1 is MNHEY and CDR2 is SVGAGI. The CDR3 runs 15 residues. Germline trimming cut 6 bases from V and 7 bases from J; bases unmatched to any gene: 9. CDR3 sequence (DNA): TGTGCCAGCAGCCGACAGGGTTTGGAGAATTCACCCCTCCACTTT. It encodes CASSRQGLENSPLHF.

This clone was seen only a few times. V gene TRBV4-2 combines with J gene TRBJ2-7; D remains unclear. Germline V CDR1 and CDR2: LGHNA, YNFKEQ. The CDR3 sequence is 15 residues long. V was clipped by 0 bases and J by 1 base, with 10 bases between them. The CDR3 coding sequence is TGTGCCAGCAGCCAAGATAATAAGGCATCCTACGAGCAGTACTTC. It yields the protein CASSQDNKASYEQYF.

V gene TRBV5-1 combines with J gene TRBJ2-5; D may be TRBD2 (6 bases). Trimming took 6 bases from V and 5 from J, leaving 17 bases between them. CDR3 length equals 14 residues. The V gene's germline CDR1 is SGHRS and CDR2 YFSETQ. The CDR3 spells CASTVSSVGETQYF. In DNA form, the CDR3 reads TGCGCCAGCACCGTTTCTAGCGTAGGGGAGACCCAGTACTTC.

The count of this clone is one. J is TRBJ2-7 and V is TRBV3-1 (or the pseudogene TRBV3-2); 8 nucleotides line up with TRBD2. Per the germline V gene, CDR1 is LGHDT and CDR2 is YNNKEL (reference sequence). This CDR3 has 16 amino acids. With V trimmed by 4 bases and J by 0 bases, 8 bases remained unmatched. CDR3 nucleotides: TGTGCCAGCAGCCCCGGTGTAGCGGGACACTCCTACGAGCAGTACTTC. This sequence encodes CASSPGVAGHSYEQYF.

This clone was found once. This chain links TRBV7-8 with TRBJ1-3; D is perhaps TRBD1 (6 bases). Germline V lookup: CDR1 SGHVS, CDR2 FQNEAQ. There are 16 residues in the CDR3. V gave up 5 bases and J gave up 7 bases, with 21 bases separating them. The CDR3, as DNA: TGTGCCAGCAGCCCGAGGGTTACAGGAAGGGGGAACACCATATATTTT. Protein sequence: CASSPRVTGRGNTIYF.

The chain joins TRBV6-1 to TRBJ1-1; unclear D gene. V lost 3 bases and J lost 10, with 6 bases in between. CDR3 length equals 10 residues. Per germline, CDR1 MNHNS and CDR2 SASEGT. CDR3 in amino acids: CASSEERAFF. The DNA of the CDR3 is TGTGCCAGCAGTGAGGAAAGAGCTTTCTTT.

V usage is TRBV15 and J usage is TRBJ2-5, with no clear D. Per the germline V gene, CDR1 is LNHNV and CDR2 is YYDKDF (reference sequence). Trimming took off 3 bases at V and 3 bases at J, with 11 bases between the two ends. The CDR3 has 14 residues. The chain's CDR3 is CATSSDKFKETQYF. Here the CDR3 DNA reads TGTGCCACCAGCAGTGACAAGTTTAAAGAGACCCAGTACTTC.